This T cell receptor beta chain comes out of a study of control samples from healthy donors and cancer patients. Assay used: immunoSEQ multiplex PCR; TCRdb lists only in-frame clones, some missing. The sample consists of 120,000 or so clones, 80% to 90% of them appearing once. V lost 4 bases and J lost 2; bases outside the gene matches: 8. From germline, CDR1 is KGHDR and CDR2 SFDVKD. The CDR3 consists of 16 residues. Only one count was recorded for this clone. The source of this sequence is a man between 40 and 49 years old in good health. The rearrangement links TRBV24-1 to TRBJ1-2; 8 bases fit TRBD1. The sample consisted of blood. As DNA, the CDR3 is TGTGCCACCAGTGACCCTACAGGGGGAGGGAACTATGGCTACACCTTC. It translates to CATSDPTGGGNYGYTF.